The present TCR beta chain was sequenced within a study of T-cell reconstitution after alpha-beta-depleted transplantation in children. Trimming left V 11 bases short and J 1 base short, with 18 bases between. The CDR3 runs 15 residues. A library of TCRbeta sequences, prepared with unique molecular identifiers, was generated. Using its own MiXCR run on the PCR reads, TCRdb lists one record per CDR3 protein. This sample has about a million distinct CDR3 sequences; about 29% occur once, and the top ten carry around 30%. The chain links TRBV12-3 or TRBV12-4 to TRBJ1-3; D is possibly TRBD1 (6 bases). The sample here was PBMCs, mostly from graft donor cells, taken 360 days after TCRalphabeta/CD19-depleted stem cell transplant. The sequence was obtained from a boy younger than two who had a stem cell transplant for SCID, so the T cells may come from the graft donor. DNA for the CDR3: TGTGCCTCAGTCCCGGGGGGCTCATCTGGAAACACCATATATTTT. The encoded protein is CASVPGGSSGNTIYF.